The present T cell receptor (beta chain) was sequenced within a study of technical replicates of blood from a few donors. V was pared by 3 bases and J by 7 bases, with 7 bases of the junction left unmatched. The CDR3 length is 15 residues. In germline, CDR1 is MNHEY, CDR2 SMNVEV (reference sequence). Clones were sequenced by immunoSEQ multiplex PCR, and TCRdb holds only the in-frame ones, with some missing. The sample shows about 93,000 clones, approximately 95% of them seen only once. The chain uses TRBV27 and TRBJ2-1; the match to TRBD2 covers 9 bases. The receptor comes from a human donor in good health. Input material: T cells isolated from PBMCs. CDR3 DNA: TGTGCCAGCAGTTTCCTTAGCGGGAGTCGGAATGAGCAGTTCTTC. This gives the protein CASSFLSGSRNEQFF.